One and the same sample provided the 2 T cell receptor beta chains below, sequenced in a study of blood T cell repertoires in COVID-19. TCRdb's copy holds only in-frame clones and misses some; the assay was immunoSEQ multiplex PCR. The table shows 270,000 or so clones, with around 89% occurring only once. Sample: peripheral blood. The receptor source for this set is a man between 40 and 49 years old with acute or convalescent COVID-19.

This clone occurred once. The chain combines TRBV5-1 with TRBJ2-1; TRBD2 is a possible D gene (5 bases). Trimming stripped 5 bases from V and 3 bases from J, with 18 bases between. Germline V gene data show CDR1 as SGHRS and CDR2 as YFSETQ. CDR3 length: 16 amino acids. CDR3 coding DNA: TGCGCCAGCAGTGCCTGGATCGTAGGAGGCTACAATGAGCAGTTCTTC. This codes for CASSAWIVGGYNEQFF.

The chain recombines TRBV29-1 with TRBJ2-7; TRBD1 matches 10 bases. The V gene's germline CDR1 is SQVTM and CDR2 ANQGSEA. CDR3 length: 13 residues. Germline trimming cut 6 bases from V and 6 bases from J; bases unmatched to any gene: 8. The CDR3 is CSVVRDRGIEQYF. CDR3 DNA sequence: TGCAGCGTAGTCAGGGACAGGGGTATCGAGCAGTACTTC.